The next 20 T cell receptor beta chains were all read from a single sample in a study of CD8 T cells in ankylosing spondylitis. A single record per CDR3 protein comes from TCRdb applying MiXCR to the 5' RACE reads. The sample lists 250,000 or so distinct CDR3 sequences, 24% occurring once. Material for sequencing was blood, either unsorted or a sorted T cell fraction (not recorded which). Source of these receptors: a male donor with ankylosing spondylitis or in good health (not recorded which).

This clonotype was recorded many times. The rearrangement joins TRBV6-1 to TRBJ1-4, with a tentative D call TRBD1 (6 bases). This CDR3 has 15 amino acids. CDR1 and CDR2 from the germline V gene are MNHNS and SASEGT. V lost 6 bases, J lost 6 bases, and 17 bases lay in between. The CDR3 DNA reads as TGTGCCAGCAGGGCCATGGGGGCAGGGGATGAAAAACTGTTTTTT. It yields the protein CASRAMGAGDEKLFF.

The CDR3, as DNA: TGTGCCAGCAGTTTGCCTCTTGGGAGCGGGGTCCCGTTAGCCATTCAGTACTTC. It codes for CASSLPLGSGVPLAIQYF. The chain has TRBV12-3 or TRBV12-4 and TRBJ2-4; 7 positions agree with TRBD2. The CDR3 loop spans 18 amino acids. With 3 bases clipped from V and 9 bases from J, the junction kept 20 bases outside the gene matches.

This clonotype has a count of ten or more. The genes are TRBV5-1 and TRBJ2-2; TRBD2 matches 9 bases. The germline gives CDR1 SGHRS, CDR2 YFSETQ. The CDR3 extends over 15 amino acids. Trimming at V came to 4 bases and at J to 1 base, leaving 2 bases not matched to a gene. CDR3 coding DNA: TGCGCCAGCAGCCTTAGCGGGGGGAACACCGGGGAGCTGTTTTTT. The encoded protein is CASSLSGGNTGELFF.

This clonotype has a handful of counts. The genes are TRBV20-1 and TRBJ1-1; D perhaps matches TRBD1 (6 bases). From germline, CDR1 is DFQATT and CDR2 SNEGSKA (reference sequence). V shed 6 bases and J shed 1 base, with 9 bases lying between them. The CDR3 has 12 amino acids. The CDR3 here is CSANRANTEAFF. For the CDR3, the DNA is TGCAGTGCCAACAGGGCGAACACTGAAGCTTTCTTT.

This clonotype has ten or more counts. This chain uses TRBV20-1 with TRBJ1-6, with 9 bases fitting TRBD1. The CDR3 loop spans 12 amino acids. Per the germline V gene, CDR1 is DFQATT and CDR2 is SNEGSKA (reference sequence). The ends lost 5 bases at V and 7 bases at J; junction bases unmatched: 0. The CDR3 is CSAGTGNSPLHF. CDR3 sequence (DNA): TGCAGTGCTGGGACAGGGAATTCACCCCTCCACTTT.

The V call is TRBV29-1, the J call TRBJ2-2; 11 bases are shared with TRBD1. The CDR3 has 16 residues. After removal of 0 bases from V and 5 bases from J, the junction contained 5 bases not matched to a gene. CDR1 is SQVTM and CDR2 is ANQGSEA in the germline V gene. The CDR3 here is CSVEDKGQGGTGELFF. CDR3 nucleotides: TGCAGCGTTGAAGATAAGGGACAGGGGGGGACCGGGGAGCTGTTTTTT.

This clonotype was seen more than once but under ten times. The CDR3 region has the DNA TGCAGTGCTTGGGACAGGATAAGCACAGATACGCAGTATTTT. It encodes CSAWDRISTDTQYF. V gene TRBV20-1 combines with J gene TRBJ2-3; 8 bases are a match to TRBD1. The CDR3 contains 14 residues. From germline, CDR1 is DFQATT and CDR2 SNEGSKA (reference sequence). J was trimmed by 0 bases and V by 5 bases; bases with no gene match: 4.

The chain links TRBV6-5 to TRBJ1-1; maybe TRBD1 (5 bases). V was pared by 0 bases and J by 11 bases, with 16 bases between. The CDR3 runs to 14 residues. Germline loops: CDR1 MNHEY, CDR2 SVGAGI. CDR3 bases: TGTGCCAGCAGTTACTCTAGGGAGGGGAGTGGGGCTTTCTTT. Protein product: CASSYSREGSGAFF.

This clonotype was observed at least ten times. The chain employs TRBV10-3 and TRBJ2-3, with a possible D match to TRBD1 (5 bases). Germline V gene data show CDR1 as ENHRY and CDR2 as SYGVKD. The CDR3 runs 16 residues. V lost 0 bases, J lost 4 bases, and 14 bases lay in between. The CDR3 DNA reads TGTGCCATCAGTGAGTCGAAGCCAGGGATTGCAGATACGCAGTATTTT. The encoded protein is CAISESKPGIADTQYF.

The rearrangement links TRBV20-1 to TRBJ2-7; 16 positions agree with TRBD2. CDR1 DFQATT and CDR2 SNEGSKA come from the germline V gene (reference sequence). V shed 5 bases, J shed 5 bases, and the junction held 12 bases outside the gene matches. The CDR3 is 17 amino acids. The CDR3 DNA sequence: TGCAGTGCTGATCCGGGACTAGCGGGGGGGGCAGCCAACGAGCAGTACTTC. Protein sequence: CSADPGLAGGAANEQYF.

This chain uses TRBV29-1 with TRBJ2-7; TRBD2 might be the D (7 bases). This CDR3 is built from 14 residues. Germline lookup yields CDR1 SQVTM and CDR2 ANQGSEA. V was shortened by 4 bases and J by 2 bases, with 15 bases between the two germline ends. The chain's CDR3 is CSVGGGRAAYEQYF. Written as DNA, the CDR3 is TGCAGCGTTGGGGGGGGGCGTGCCGCCTACGAGCAGTACTTC.

The chain carries TRBV6-1 and TRBJ1-1, with TRBD1 identical over 8 bases. The CDR3 runs to 13 residues. The J segment lost 7 bases and the V segment lost 5 bases, leaving 6 bases of the junction unmatched. CDR1 MNHNS and CDR2 SASEGT come from the germline V gene. The chain's CDR3 is CASSPDRGNEAFF. Here the CDR3 DNA reads TGTGCCAGCAGTCCTGACAGGGGAAATGAAGCTTTCTTT.

This clonotype was recorded a few times. The rearrangement joins TRBV29-1 to TRBJ1-1; no firm D call. With 5 bases removed from V and 3 bases from J, the gap between germline ends came to 13 bases. Germline V gives CDR1 SQVTM, CDR2 ANQGSEA. The length of the CDR3 is 13 residues. The CDR3 region has the DNA TGCAGCGTTCGAGTGGTGTCGGACACTGAAGCTTTCTTT. Its protein product is CSVRVVSDTEAFF.

The sample holds many counts of this clonotype. The chain is built from TRBV20-1 and TRBJ1-2; D not certain. Between the trimmed V and J ends, which lost 7 bases and 0 bases, there was a span of 6 bases. This CDR3 is built from 11 residues. In germline, CDR1 is DFQATT, CDR2 SNEGSKA (reference sequence). The CDR3 protein is CSGSSNYGYTF. CDR3 nucleotides: TGCAGTGGCTCGTCTAACTATGGCTACACCTTC.

V gene TRBV28 combines with J gene TRBJ2-3; possible D gene TRBD2, 6 bases. CDR1 is MDHEN and CDR2 is SYDVKM in the germline V gene. CDR3 size: 14 residues. V was clipped by 2 bases and J by 4 bases, with 10 bases between them. This chain's CDR3 is CASSLAGMSDTQYF. The DNA of the CDR3 is TGTGCCAGCAGTTTAGCGGGGATGTCAGATACGCAGTATTTT.

This chain uses TRBV7-9 with TRBJ1-2; D uncertain. The CDR3 length is 14 residues. Germline V gene sequence: CDR1 SEHNR, CDR2 FQNEAQ (reference sequence). Trimming took 5 bases from V and 8 from J, leaving 18 bases between them. The CDR3 DNA is TGTGCCAGCAGCGAACACGGGCGGGCAATCGGCTACACCTTC. Its translation is CASSEHGRAIGYTF.

This clonotype has ten or more counts. V and J are TRBV29-1 and TRBJ1-1, with D maybe TRBD1 (5 bases). Germline values: CDR1 SQVTM, CDR2 ANQGSEA. This CDR3 region has 14 residues. V was clipped by 5 bases and J by 10 bases, with 23 bases between them. CDR3: CSVRALMRVRGAFF. The CDR3 DNA follows: TGCAGCGTTCGGGCCCTCATGAGGGTGAGGGGAGCTTTCTTT. The full variable domain, its missing parts supplied by reference TRBV29-1 and TRBJ1-1, is SAVISQKPSRDICQRGTSLTIQCQVDSQVTMMFWYRQQPGQSLTLIATANQGSEATYESGFVIDKFPISRPNLTFSTLTVSNMSPEDSSIYLCSVRALMRVRGAFFGQGTRLTVV.

The genes are TRBV19 and TRBJ2-2; possible D gene TRBD1, 6 bases. Trimming pared 6 bases from V and 6 bases from J, leaving 17 bases between. From germline, CDR1 is LNHDA and CDR2 SQIVND (reference sequence). CDR3 length: 15 residues. The CDR3 loop reads CASRVTGFTSGELFF. In DNA, the CDR3 is TGTGCCAGTAGAGTAACAGGGTTTACGTCCGGGGAGCTGTTTTTT.

The chain recombines TRBV6-5 with TRBJ2-1; D not resolved. The CDR3 loop spans 16 amino acids. The V end was cut by 2 bases, the J end by 0 bases, with 11 bases between. The germline V gene encodes CDR1 MNHEY and CDR2 SVGAGI. CDR3 sequence (DNA): TGTGCCAGCAGTTACAGGTGGGCTAGCTCCTACAATGAGCAGTTCTTC. Its protein product is CASSYRWASSYNEQFF.

In this sample, this clonotype turned up many times. The chain links TRBV29-1 to TRBJ2-1, with D perhaps given as TRBD1 or TRBD2 (5 bases each). Germline CDR1 reads SQVTM; CDR2 reads ANQGSEA. Trimming cost V 0 bases and J 0 bases, with 12 bases left between them. This CDR3 contains 16 residues. The CDR3, as DNA: TGCAGCGTTGAAGACCCGACAGCGGACTCCTACAATGAGCAGTTCTTC. Its translation is CSVEDPTADSYNEQFF.